Reported below is one T cell receptor beta chain. Its antigen remains unknown. This sample was taken from a study of regulatory T cells in long-lasting Graves disease. Overall study findings and caveats: Persistent disease samples used TRBV28, TRBJ1-2 and TRBJ2-5 preferentially.

Assembly of TCR beta libraries relied on iRepertoire HTBI primers together with Arm-PCR of CDR3 regions. TCRdb called the multiplex PCR reads again in MiXCR, with one record for every CDR3 protein. This sample carries some 250,000 distinct CDR3 sequences, about 18% of them seen once, and the ten largest clones take 13% to 15%. Indicated time point: newly diagnosed GD, antithyroid drugs for less than 3 months. Construction of the TCR library relied on RNA isolated from PBMCs. This CDR3 is built from 14 residues. The V end lost 9 bases, the J end lost 4 bases, and 18 bases lay between the germline ends. Per the germline V gene, CDR1 is MNHEY and CDR2 is SMNVEV (reference sequence). This sample was shared with a second study, whose subject was T cells in Graves' hyperthyroidism and ophthalmopathy. In that study: Among the patients, aged 18 to 65, hyperthyroidism was newly diagnosed and had lasted under 2 months. Prediction of ophthalmopathy progression came a median around 7.1 months pre-onset.

The chain has TRBV27 and TRBJ2-5; tentative D call: TRBD1 (6 bases). The source is a woman aged 30 to 39 with Graves disease. The sequences come from peripheral blood mononuclear cells (PBMCs), collected at new diagnosis, from a patient treated with antithyroid drugs. CDR3 protein: CASTDRVGGETQYF. For the CDR3, the DNA is TGTGCCAGTACCGACCGAGTAGGGGGAGAGACCCAGTACTTC.